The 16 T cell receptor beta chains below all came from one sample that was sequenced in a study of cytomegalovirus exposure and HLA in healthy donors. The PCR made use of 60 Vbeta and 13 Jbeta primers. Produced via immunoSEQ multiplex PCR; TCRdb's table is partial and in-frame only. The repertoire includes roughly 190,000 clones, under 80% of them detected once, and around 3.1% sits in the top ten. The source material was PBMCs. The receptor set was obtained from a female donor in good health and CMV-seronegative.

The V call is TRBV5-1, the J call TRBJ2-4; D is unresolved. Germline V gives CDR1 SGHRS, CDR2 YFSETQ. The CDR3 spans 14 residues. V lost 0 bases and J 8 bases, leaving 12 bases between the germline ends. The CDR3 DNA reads TGCGCCAGCAGCTTGGGAGCTAGTTTGGACATTCAGTACTTC. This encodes CASSLGASLDIQYF.

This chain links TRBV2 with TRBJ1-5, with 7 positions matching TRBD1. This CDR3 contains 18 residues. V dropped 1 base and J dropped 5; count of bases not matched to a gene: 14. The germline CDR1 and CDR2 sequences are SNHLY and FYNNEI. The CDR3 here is CASSEEGQLSRGDQPQHF. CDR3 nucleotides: TGTGCCAGCAGTGAAGAGGGACAGCTATCCCGAGGGGATCAGCCCCAGCATTTT.

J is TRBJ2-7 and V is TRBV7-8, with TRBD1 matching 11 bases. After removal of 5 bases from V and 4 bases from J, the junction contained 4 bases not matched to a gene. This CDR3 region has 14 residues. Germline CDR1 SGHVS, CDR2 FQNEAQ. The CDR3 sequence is CASSPGQGGYEQYF. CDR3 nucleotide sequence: TGTGCCAGCAGCCCGGGACAGGGGGGGTACGAGCAGTACTTC.

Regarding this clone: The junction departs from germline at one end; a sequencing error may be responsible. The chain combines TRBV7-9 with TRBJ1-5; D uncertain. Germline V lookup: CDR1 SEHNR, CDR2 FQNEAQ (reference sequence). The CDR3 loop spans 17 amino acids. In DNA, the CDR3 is TGTTCCAGCAGCCCTAGCGCCGGGCAAGACTACAATCAGCCCCAGCATTTT. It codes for CSSSPSAGQDYNQPQHF.

The CDR3, as DNA: TGTGCCAGTAGTACCCTAGGACAGGGGAACACTGAAGCTTTCTTT. This sequence encodes CASSTLGQGNTEAFF. The J gene is TRBJ1-1, the V gene TRBV19, with 8 positions matching TRBD1. The germline V gene encodes CDR1 LNHDA and CDR2 SQIVND (reference sequence). This CDR3 is built from 15 residues. V trimming: 4 bases; J trimming: 1 base; junction bases outside the gene matches: 5.

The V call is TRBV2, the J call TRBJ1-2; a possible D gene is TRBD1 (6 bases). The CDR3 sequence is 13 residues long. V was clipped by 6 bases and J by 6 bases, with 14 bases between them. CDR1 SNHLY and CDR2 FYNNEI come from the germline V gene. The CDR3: CASSIKGENGYTF. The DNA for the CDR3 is TGTGCCAGCAGCATTAAGGGGGAAAATGGCTACACCTTC.

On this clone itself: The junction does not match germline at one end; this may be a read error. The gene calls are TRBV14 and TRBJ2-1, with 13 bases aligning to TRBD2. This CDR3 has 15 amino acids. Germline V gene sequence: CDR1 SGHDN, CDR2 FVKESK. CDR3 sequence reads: CASSQDGTSGIECVF. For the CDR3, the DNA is TGTGCCAGCAGCCAAGATGGGACTAGCGGGATTGAATGTGTCTTC.

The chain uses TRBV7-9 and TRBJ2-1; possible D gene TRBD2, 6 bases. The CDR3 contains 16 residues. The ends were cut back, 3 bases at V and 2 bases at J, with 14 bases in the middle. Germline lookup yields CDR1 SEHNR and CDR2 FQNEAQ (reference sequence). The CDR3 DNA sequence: TGTGCCAGCAGCTTGATAGCGGTACTAGCCTACAATGAGCAGTTCTTC. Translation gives CASSLIAVLAYNEQFF.

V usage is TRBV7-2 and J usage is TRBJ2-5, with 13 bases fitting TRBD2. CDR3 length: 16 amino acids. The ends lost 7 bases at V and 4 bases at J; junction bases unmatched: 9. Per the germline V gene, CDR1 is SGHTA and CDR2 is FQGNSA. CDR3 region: CASTPPGLAGLETQYF. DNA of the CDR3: TGTGCCAGCACCCCTCCGGGACTAGCGGGGTTAGAGACCCAGTACTTC. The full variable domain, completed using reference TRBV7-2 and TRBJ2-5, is GAGVSQSPSNKVTEKGKDVELRCDPISGHTALYWYRQSLGQGLEFLIYFQGNSAPDKSGLPSDRFSAERTGGSVSTLTIQRTQQEDSAVYLCASTPPGLAGLETQYFGPGTRLLVL.

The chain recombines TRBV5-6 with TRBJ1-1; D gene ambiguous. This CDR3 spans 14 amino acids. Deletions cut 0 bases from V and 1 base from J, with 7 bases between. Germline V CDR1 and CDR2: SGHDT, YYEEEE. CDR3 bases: TGTGCCAGCAGCTTGGCGTCGGGGAACACTGAAGCTTTCTTT. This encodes CASSLASGNTEAFF. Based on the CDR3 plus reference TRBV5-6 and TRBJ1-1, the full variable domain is DAGVTQSPTHLIKTRGQQVTLRCSPKSGHDTVSWYQQALGQGPQFIFQYYEEEERQRGNFPDRFSGHQFPNYSSELNVNALLLGDSALYLCASSLASGNTEAFFGQGTRLTVV.

The CDR3 nucleotides read TGTGCCAGTAGTGCGCTAGCACAGGGGCTGGGGGGAGGCTACGAGCAGTACTTC. It specifies CASSALAQGLGGGYEQYF. The V gene is TRBV19, the J gene TRBJ2-7; TRBD1 is a possible D gene (7 bases). Between the trimmed V and J ends, which lost 5 bases and 3 bases, there was a span of 26 bases. The V gene's germline CDR1 is LNHDA and CDR2 SQIVND (reference sequence). CDR3 length equals 18 residues.

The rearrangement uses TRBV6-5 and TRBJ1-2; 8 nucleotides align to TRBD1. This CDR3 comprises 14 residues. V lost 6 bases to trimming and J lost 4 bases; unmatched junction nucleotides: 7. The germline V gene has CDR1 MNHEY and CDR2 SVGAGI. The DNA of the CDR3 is TGTGCCAGCAGACCTGACAGGGGACGCTATGGCTACACCTTC. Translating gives CASRPDRGRYGYTF.

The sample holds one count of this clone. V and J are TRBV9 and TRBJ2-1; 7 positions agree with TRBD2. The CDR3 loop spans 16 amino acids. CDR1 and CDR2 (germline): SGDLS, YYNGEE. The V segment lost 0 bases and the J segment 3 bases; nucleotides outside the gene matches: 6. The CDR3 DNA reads TGTGCCAGCAGCGTAGTGGGGGGGAGTGGCTACAATGAGCAGTTCTTC. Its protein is CASSVVGGSGYNEQFF.

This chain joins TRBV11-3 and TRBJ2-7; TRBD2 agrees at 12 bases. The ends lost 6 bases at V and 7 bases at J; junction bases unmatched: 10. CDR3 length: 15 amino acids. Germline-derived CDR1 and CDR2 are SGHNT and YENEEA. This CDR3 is CASSPTSGSIGEQYF. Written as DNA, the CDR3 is TGTGCCAGCAGTCCGACTAGCGGGAGTATTGGGGAGCAGTACTTC.

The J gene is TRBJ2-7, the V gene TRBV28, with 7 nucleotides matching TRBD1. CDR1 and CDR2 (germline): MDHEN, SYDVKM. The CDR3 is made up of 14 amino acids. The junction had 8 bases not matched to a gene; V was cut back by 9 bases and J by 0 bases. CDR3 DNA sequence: TGTGCCAGTCAGAATTGGGACAGCTCCTACGAGCAGTACTTC. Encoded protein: CASQNWDSSYEQYF.

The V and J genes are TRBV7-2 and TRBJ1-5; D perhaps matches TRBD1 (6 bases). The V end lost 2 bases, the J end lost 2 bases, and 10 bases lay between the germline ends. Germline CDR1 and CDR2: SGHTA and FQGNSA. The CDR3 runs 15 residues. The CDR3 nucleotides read TGTGCCAGCAGCTTATGGACAGAGGGCAATCAGCCCCAGCATTTT. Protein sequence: CASSLWTEGNQPQHF.